A selection of T cell receptor beta chains follows, all from one sample in a study of blood T cells in healthy people across ages. TCRdb recomputed calls from the 5' RACE reads with MiXCR, one row per CDR3 protein. The sample records 650,000 to 1,000,000 distinct CDR3 sequences, less than 60% being singletons. Sequenced sample: blood. The receptors here all came from a man older than 75 in good health. CDR3s include the opening cysteine and the closing phenylalanine or tryptophan. A D gene is named only where the DNA matches it firmly. A row's size may be missing; if present it is once, few, many or a size class.

11	TRBV20-1	TRBD2	-	TRBJ2-1	CSGNEREYQFF	TGCAGTGGTAACGAGCGGGAGTACCAGTTCTTC
11	TRBV12-3/TRBV12-4	-	few	TRBJ1-4	CASSFGQKLFF	TGTGCCAGCAGTTTTGGCCAAAAACTGTTTTTT
15	TRBV12-3/TRBV12-4	-	-	TRBJ2-7	CASSLGQGNSYEQYF	TGTGCCAGCAGTTTAGGGCAGGGGAATTCCTACGAGCAGTACTTC
15	TRBV29-1	TRBD2	few	TRBJ2-3	CSVGRLAGGTDTQYF	TGCAGCGTCGGTAGATTAGCGGGAGGGACAGATACGCAGTATTTT
15	TRBV7-2	-	few	TRBJ2-7	CASSLAYSSGHEQYF	TGTGCCAGCAGCTTAGCGTATAGCTCGGGCCACGAGCAGTACTTC
14	TRBV7-3	-	-	TRBJ1-1	CASSLTGGHTEAFF	TGTGCCAGCAGCTTAACAGGAGGGCACACTGAAGCTTTCTTT
14	TRBV20-1	-	few	TRBJ1-1	CSARRRSGVAEAFF	TGCAGTGCTAGAAGGCGATCAGGGGTTGCTGAAGCTTTCTTT
14	TRBV2	-	-	TRBJ2-3	CASSEQGLADTQYF	TGTGCCAGCAGTGAACAGGGGTTGGCAGATACGCAGTATTTT
15	TRBV20-1	-	-	TRBJ1-4	CSARDLGGGFEKLFF	TGCAGTGCTAGAGATCTCGGCGGAGGCTTTGAAAAACTGTTTTTT
17	TRBV5-1	-	-	TRBJ1-5	CASGPVGLNEGNQPQHF	TGCGCCAGCGGCCCGGTGGGTCTAAACGAGGGCAATCAGCCCCAGCATTTT